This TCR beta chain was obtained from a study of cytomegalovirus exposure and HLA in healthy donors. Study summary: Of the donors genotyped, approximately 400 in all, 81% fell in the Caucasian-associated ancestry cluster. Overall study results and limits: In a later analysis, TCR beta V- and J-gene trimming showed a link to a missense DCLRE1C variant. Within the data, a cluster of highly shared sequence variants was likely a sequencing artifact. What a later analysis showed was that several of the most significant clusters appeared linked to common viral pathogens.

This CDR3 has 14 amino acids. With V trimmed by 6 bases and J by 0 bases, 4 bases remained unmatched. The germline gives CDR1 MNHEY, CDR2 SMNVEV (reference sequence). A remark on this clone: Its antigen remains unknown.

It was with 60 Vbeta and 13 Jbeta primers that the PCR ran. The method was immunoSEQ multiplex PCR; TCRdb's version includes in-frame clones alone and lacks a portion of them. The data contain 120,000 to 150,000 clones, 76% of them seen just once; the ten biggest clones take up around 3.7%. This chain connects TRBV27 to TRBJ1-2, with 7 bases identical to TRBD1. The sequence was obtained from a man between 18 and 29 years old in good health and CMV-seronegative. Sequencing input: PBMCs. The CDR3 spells CASRRQGANYGYTF. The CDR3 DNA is TGTGCCAGCAGGCGACAGGGAGCTAACTATGGCTACACCTTC.